This TCR beta chain was found in a study of blood T cell repertoires in COVID-19. Across the study: Spain, Italy and the United States supplied samples that represented acute and convalescent COVID-19. T cells, B-cell-depleted T cells, or PBMCs provided the cDNA or gDNA that served as material.

Repertoires were generated with immunoSEQ multiplex PCR, while TCRdb's copy carries only in-frame clones and drops some. The sample includes roughly 200,000 clones, 82% seen only once; the top ten take roughly 8.2%. The germline V gene has CDR1 ENHRY and CDR2 SYGVKD. V was pared by 3 bases and J by 8 bases, with 10 bases of the junction left unmatched. The CDR3 loop spans 15 amino acids. A Seattle source enrolled patients during active infection and followed them longitudinally. The rearrangement joins TRBV10-3 to TRBJ1-2, with 9 bases matching TRBD1. The TCR originated in a woman of 80 years or more with COVID-19, enrolled during active disease. Sequencing input: peripheral blood. This CDR3 is CAISEQGQGTGGYTF. DNA for the CDR3: TGTGCCATCAGTGAACAAGGACAGGGGACGGGCGGCTACACCTTC.